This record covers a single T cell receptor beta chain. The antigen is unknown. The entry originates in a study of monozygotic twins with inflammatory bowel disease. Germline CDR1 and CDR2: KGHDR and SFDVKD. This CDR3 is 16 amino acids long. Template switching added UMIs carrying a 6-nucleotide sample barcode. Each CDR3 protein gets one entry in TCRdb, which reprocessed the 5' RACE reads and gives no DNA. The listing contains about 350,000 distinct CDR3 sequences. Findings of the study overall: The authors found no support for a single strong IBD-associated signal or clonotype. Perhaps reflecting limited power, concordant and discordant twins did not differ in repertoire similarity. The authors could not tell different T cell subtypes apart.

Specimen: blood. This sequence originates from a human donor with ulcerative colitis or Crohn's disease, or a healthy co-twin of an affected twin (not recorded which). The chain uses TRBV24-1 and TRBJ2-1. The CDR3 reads CATSDLGVSSYNEQFF.